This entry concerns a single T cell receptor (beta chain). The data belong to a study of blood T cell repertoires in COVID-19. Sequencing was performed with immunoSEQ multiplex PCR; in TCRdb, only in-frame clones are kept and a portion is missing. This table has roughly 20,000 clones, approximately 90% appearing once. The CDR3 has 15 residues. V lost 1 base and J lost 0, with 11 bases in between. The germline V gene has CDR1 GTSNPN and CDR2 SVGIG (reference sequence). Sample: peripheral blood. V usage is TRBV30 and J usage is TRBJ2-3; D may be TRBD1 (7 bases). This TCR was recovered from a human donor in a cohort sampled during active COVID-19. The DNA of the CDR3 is TGTGCCTGGAGTGGCGGGACAGTTAGCACAGATACGCAGTATTTT. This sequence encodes CAWSGGTVSTDTQYF.